Presented here are 27 T cell receptor beta chains from one specimen sequenced in a study of PD-L1 blockade in urothelial cancer. This table comes from immunoSEQ multiplex PCR, and its TCRdb copy is limited to in-frame clones, with some not included. The profile shows 75,000 to 90,000 clones, 82% of them singletons. Specimen: PBMCs, collected around atezolizumab (anti-PD-L1) treatment. Source of these receptors: a man in his 70s with urothelial cancer.

The chain is built from TRBV7-9 and TRBJ2-5; 10 positions agree with TRBD1. V gave up 5 bases and J gave up 4 bases; unmatched junction bases: 4. Germline assignment: CDR1 SEHNR and CDR2 FQNEAQ (reference sequence). The CDR3 runs to 14 residues. The DNA for the CDR3 is TGTGCCAGCAGCCCGAGGACAGGGGGAGAGACCCAGTACTTC. It encodes CASSPRTGGETQYF. Complete variable domain (other parts from reference TRBV7-9 and TRBJ2-5): DTGVSQNPRHKITKRGQNVTFRCDPISEHNRLYWYRQTLGQGPEFLTYFQNEAQLEKSRLLSDRFSAERPKGSFSTLEIQRTEQGDSAMYLCASSPRTGGETQYFGPGTRLLVL.

In DNA form, the CDR3 reads TGTGCCAGCAGCCCAGGGACTAGCCGGGGCGGACAGTACTTC. Amino acid sequence: CASSPGTSRGGQYF. The chain couples TRBV4-2 to TRBJ2-7; 9 bases are shared with TRBD2. Per the germline V gene, CDR1 is LGHNA and CDR2 is YNFKEQ. J gave up 10 bases and V 4 bases, and 11 bases lay outside the gene matches. The CDR3 sequence is 14 residues long.

The chain has TRBV12-5 and TRBJ1-5; 7 bases are shared with TRBD1. CDR3 length: 15 amino acids. Germline trimming cut 3 bases from V and 7 bases from J; bases unmatched to any gene: 9. Germline CDR1 LGHNT, CDR2 FRNRAP. CDR3 region: CASGFNWDSSQPQHF. The CDR3 DNA is TGTGCTAGTGGTTTTAATTGGGACAGTAGCCAGCCCCAGCATTTT.

The rearrangement uses TRBV28 and TRBJ2-7; 8 nucleotides agree with TRBD1. In germline, CDR1 is MDHEN, CDR2 SYDVKM. With 6 bases clipped from V and 6 bases from J, the junction kept 4 bases outside the gene matches. The CDR3 sequence is 12 residues long. CDR3 in amino acids: CASSQGAGEQYF. In nucleotides, the CDR3 is TGTGCCAGCAGCCAGGGGGCGGGCGAGCAGTACTTC. Filled out from reference TRBV28 and TRBJ2-7, the complete variable domain reads DVKVTQSSRYLVKRTGEKVFLECVQDMDHENMFWYRQDPGLGLRLIYFSYDVKMKEKGDIPEGYSVSREKKERFSLILESASTNQTSMYLCASSQGAGEQYFGPGTRLTVT.

The chain carries TRBV18 and TRBJ2-1; 9 bases are a match to TRBD2. Germline values: CDR1 KGHSH, CDR2 LQKENI. V shed 6 bases, J shed 0 bases, and the junction held 12 bases outside the gene matches. The CDR3 length is 18 residues. The CDR3 region is CASSSGLALRGSYNEQFF. The CDR3 DNA sequence: TGTGCCAGCTCTTCGGGACTAGCCCTCCGGGGCTCCTACAATGAGCAGTTCTTC.

The chain combines TRBV11-2 with TRBJ1-2; D may be TRBD1 (6 bases). The CDR3 length is 14 residues. Trimming cost V 0 bases and J 4 bases, with 9 bases left between them. In germline, CDR1 is SGHAT, CDR2 FQNNGV. The CDR3 reads CASSLDQGSYGYTF. CDR3 DNA sequence: TGTGCCAGCAGCTTAGATCAGGGGAGCTATGGCTACACCTTC. The full variable domain, in which reference TRBV11-2 and TRBJ1-2 provide the parts outside the CDR3, is EAGVAQSPRYKIIEKRQSVAFWCNPISGHATLYWYQQILGQGPKLLIQFQNNGVVDDSQLPKDRFSAERLKGVDSTLKIQPAKLEDSAVYLCASSLDQGSYGYTFGSGTRLTVV.

The chain recombines TRBV7-9 with TRBJ2-1; 11 bases are shared with TRBD2. Unmatched junction bases numbered 5, after V lost 3 bases and J lost 7 bases. CDR1 is SEHNR, CDR2 FQNEAQ, per germline (reference sequence). This CDR3 region has 15 residues. The DNA for the CDR3 is TGTGCCAGCAGCTTTAGCGGGAGGGCCGGGAATGAGCAGTTCTTC. Residues: CASSFSGRAGNEQFF.

This sequence joins TRBV11-3 and TRBJ1-1; D gene ambiguous. The V gene lost 4 bases and the J gene lost 1 base, with 13 bases spanning the gap. The CDR3 runs 15 residues. Germline V CDR1 and CDR2: SGHNT, YENEEA. The CDR3 region has the DNA TGTGCCAGCAGCTCCCGCGAGGAAAAGAACACTGAAGCTTTCTTT. This sequence encodes CASSSREEKNTEAFF.

The chain employs TRBV7-2 and TRBJ2-5, with 7 bases matching TRBD2. The germline V gene encodes CDR1 SGHTA and CDR2 FQGNSA. The CDR3 extends over 14 amino acids. V gave up 1 base and J gave up 4 bases; unmatched junction bases: 3. CDR3 nucleotides: TGTGCCAGCAGCTTAGGGGGCGGGGGAGAGACCCAGTACTTC. Its translation: CASSLGGGGETQYF.

This rearrangement joins TRBV7-2 to TRBJ1-1; 8 bases agree with TRBD1. J gave up 3 bases and V 5 bases, and 5 bases lay outside the gene matches. Germline CDR1 and CDR2: SGHTA and FQGNSA. The CDR3 has 14 residues. CDR3 residues: CASSQPGGYTEAFF. CDR3 in DNA: TGTGCCAGCAGCCAACCAGGGGGCTACACTGAAGCTTTCTTT.

This clone was recorded at least ten times. The chain uses TRBV30 and TRBJ1-5; perhaps TRBD1 as D (6 bases). This CDR3 comprises 14 residues. Germline CDR1 is GTSNPN and CDR2 is SVGIG (reference sequence). The germline V and J ends were trimmed by 1 base and 4 bases, with 11 bases remaining between them. CDR3 nucleotide sequence: TGTGCCTGGAGTGGAGCAGGGGCAAATCAGCCCCAGCATTTT. This encodes CAWSGAGANQPQHF.

The chain employs TRBV9 and TRBJ2-3; TRBD1 might be the D (7 bases). V lost 3 bases and J lost 0, with 14 bases in between. CDR1 SGDLS and CDR2 YYNGEE come from the germline V gene. This CDR3 spans 16 amino acids. CDR3 residues: CASSGGTAQSTDTQYF. CDR3 nucleotides: TGTGCCAGCAGCGGCGGGACAGCTCAAAGCACAGATACGCAGTATTTT.

This clone was seen just once. V gene TRBV19 combines with J gene TRBJ2-4; D is ambiguous. The CDR3 is 14 residues long. Trimming removed 6 bases at V and 4 bases at J, with 13 bases between. The germline gives CDR1 LNHDA, CDR2 SQIVND (reference sequence). DNA for the CDR3: TGTGCCAGTAGCTCCCTTGAGGCAAAAAACATTCAGTACTTC. This translates into CASSSLEAKNIQYF.

The chain recombines TRBV2 with TRBJ2-2; 9 positions agree with TRBD1. In germline, CDR1 is SNHLY, CDR2 FYNNEI. The J segment lost 5 bases and the V segment lost 6 bases, leaving 7 bases of the junction unmatched. The CDR3 extends over 15 amino acids. CDR3: CASRHRGLETGELFF. The CDR3 DNA is TGTGCCAGCAGGCACAGGGGGCTGGAAACCGGGGAGCTGTTTTTT.

This chain joins TRBV7-2 and TRBJ1-2; 8 bases are shared with TRBD1. The CDR3 runs 14 residues. Trimming cost V 2 bases and J 7 bases; bases outside gene matches: 6. Germline loops: CDR1 SGHTA, CDR2 FQGNSA. The CDR3 DNA reads as TGTGCCAGCAGCTTACTGGACAGGGAGGGTGGCTACACCTTC. It encodes CASSLLDREGGYTF.

This chain links TRBV7-6 with TRBJ2-3, with a tentative D call TRBD2 (7 bases). V lost 6 bases, J lost 4 bases, and 23 bases lay in between. This CDR3 comprises 17 residues. Germline CDR1 SGHVS, CDR2 FNYEAQ. DNA for the CDR3: TGTGCCAGCAGATGGGGGGGCGCTAGCATCGTCGCAGATACGCAGTATTTT. Translation: CASRWGGASIVADTQYF.

The chain joins TRBV23-1 to TRBJ2-7; 12 bases line up with TRBD1. TRBV23-1 is annotated as an ORF whose role is uncertain. The trim removed 6 bases at V and 3 bases at J, leaving 21 bases unmatched. The CDR3 is 20 amino acids. The CDR3 DNA follows: TGCGCCAGCAGCCCCTTACCGGGACAGGGGGCGAGGGAGCCTATCTACGAGCAGTACTTC. Protein: CASSPLPGQGAREPIYEQYF.

The chain uses TRBV9 and TRBJ2-1; 8 nucleotides match TRBD2. J was trimmed by 1 base and V by 3 bases; bases with no gene match: 3. CDR1 and CDR2 (germline): SGDLS, YYNGEE. This CDR3 has 15 residues. This CDR3 reads CASSAGGGSYNEQFF. The DNA of the CDR3 is TGTGCCAGCAGCGCCGGGGGGGGATCCTACAATGAGCAGTTCTTC.

This chain uses TRBV18 with TRBJ2-3; 10 positions match TRBD1. Germline lookup yields CDR1 KGHSH and CDR2 LQKENI. Trimming removed 3 bases from V and 4 bases from J; junction bases left unmatched: 10. CDR3 length: 17 residues. CDR3 DNA sequence: TGTGCCAGCTCACCGCCCGAGGACAGGGGGAGCGCAGATACGCAGTATTTT. As protein: CASSPPEDRGSADTQYF. Variable domain in full (rest from reference TRBV18 and TRBJ2-3): NAGVMQNPRHLVRRRGQEARLRCSPMKGHSHVYWYRQLPEEGLKFMVYLQKENIIDESGMPKERFSAEFPKEGPSILRIQQVVRGDSAAYFCASSPPEDRGSADTQYFGPGTRLTVL.

The chain has TRBV7-8 and TRBJ2-7, with 8 nucleotides matching TRBD1. This CDR3 is built from 15 residues. Germline assignment: CDR1 SGHVS and CDR2 FQNEAQ. After removal of 6 bases from V and 8 bases from J, the junction contained 15 bases not matched to a gene. The CDR3 region is CASSQMDRAIGKQYF. Here the CDR3 DNA reads TGTGCCAGCAGTCAGATGGACAGGGCGATTGGGAAGCAGTACTTC.

This clone has at least ten counts. The gene calls are TRBV11-2 and TRBJ2-4; D is ambiguous. The V end was cut by 2 bases, the J end by 5 bases, with 7 bases between. Germline V gives CDR1 SGHAT, CDR2 FQNNGV. The CDR3 runs 13 residues. CDR3 DNA: TGTGCCAGCAGCTTAAACACCGAAAACATTCAGTACTTC. Translating gives CASSLNTENIQYF. The full variable domain, its missing parts supplied by reference TRBV11-2 and TRBJ2-4, is EAGVAQSPRYKIIEKRQSVAFWCNPISGHATLYWYQQILGQGPKLLIQFQNNGVVDDSQLPKDRFSAERLKGVDSTLKIQPAKLEDSAVYLCASSLNTENIQYFGAGTRLSVL.

This sequence joins TRBV15 and TRBJ2-7; possibly TRBD1 for D (6 bases). V dropped 3 bases and J dropped 6 bases, with 27 bases sitting between them. This CDR3 has 18 amino acids. Germline-derived CDR1 and CDR2 are LNHNV and YYDKDF (reference sequence). This CDR3 reads CATSRDSPSLLGAPEQYF. The CDR3 coding sequence is TGTGCCACCAGCAGGGACAGCCCTTCCCTTTTGGGTGCCCCCGAGCAGTACTTC.

The chain carries TRBV7-2 and TRBJ2-5; D perhaps matches TRBD2 (6 bases). The CDR3 length is 15 residues. V lost 1 base and J 6 bases, leaving 15 bases between the germline ends. The germline gives CDR1 SGHTA, CDR2 FQGNSA. CDR3 sequence reads: CASSLVGGGLKTQYF. CDR3 sequence (DNA): TGTGCCAGCAGCTTAGTGGGAGGAGGTCTGAAGACCCAGTACTTC.

The rearrangement uses TRBV19 and TRBJ1-4, with 9 nucleotides matching TRBD1. From germline, CDR1 is LNHDA and CDR2 SQIVND (reference sequence). V shed 6 bases, J shed 8 bases, and the junction held 7 bases outside the gene matches. The CDR3 runs to 14 residues. CDR3 bases: TGTGCCAGTAGCCCCGGGACAGGGTGGGAAAAACTGTTTTTT. This translates into CASSPGTGWEKLFF.

This clone has only a few counts. The chain recombines TRBV7-2 with TRBJ2-7; the match to TRBD1 covers 10 bases. The CDR3 is made up of 16 amino acids. CDR1 is SGHTA and CDR2 is FQGNSA in the germline V gene. V lost 3 bases and J lost 1; bases outside the gene matches: 6. CDR3 DNA sequence: TGTGCCAGCAGCTTTGGGACAGGGGCCGGATCCTACGAGCAGTACTTC. It yields the protein CASSFGTGAGSYEQYF.

The chain has TRBV11-2 and TRBJ2-5; 8 nucleotides match TRBD1. V lost 4 bases and J lost 7; bases outside the gene matches: 11. This CDR3 is 15 amino acids long. Germline V gene sequence: CDR1 SGHAT, CDR2 FQNNGV. The DNA of the CDR3 is TGTGCCAGCAGCTCGAAGACAGGGGAGGAAGGGACCCAGTACTTC. Its protein is CASSSKTGEEGTQYF.

The J gene is TRBJ1-2, the V gene TRBV7-2; 9 bases match TRBD1. The V gene's germline CDR1 is SGHTA and CDR2 FQGNSA. CDR3 length: 16 residues. V shed 1 base and J 6 bases; nucleotides not matched to a gene: 9. CDR3 nucleotides: TGTGCCAGCAGCTTAGGGGGGACAGGGACTGCTAATGGCTACACCTTC. Protein sequence: CASSLGGTGTANGYTF. The variable domain in full, with the rest retrieved from reference TRBV7-2 and TRBJ1-2, is GAGVSQSPSNKVTEKGKDVELRCDPISGHTALYWYRQSLGQGLEFLIYFQGNSAPDKSGLPSDRFSAERTGGSVSTLTIQRTQQEDSAVYLCASSLGGTGTANGYTFGSGTRLTVV.